This T cell receptor beta chain was identified during a study of human T cells and chemical hapten exposure. Study background: Chiefly women, the patients showed alopecia areata, totalis or universalis.

Time point specified: pre-sensitization, week 0. Treatment in this sample: therapeutic diphenylcyclopropenone sensitization with weekly scalp DPC. J was trimmed by 2 bases and V by 6 bases; bases with no gene match: 13. From germline, CDR1 is DFQATT and CDR2 SNEGSKA (reference sequence). The CDR3 totals 15 residues. Using its own MiXCR run on the RACE reads, TCRdb lists one record per CDR3 protein. The sample shows about 51,000 distinct CDR3 sequences, about 9.2% of them seen only once. This clonotype was counted between two and nine times. This material consisted of whole blood, taken in connection with sensitization to the hapten diphenylcyclopropenone (DPC). V gene TRBV20-1 combines with J gene TRBJ2-7; 7 bases are a match to TRBD1. The TCR sequence derives from a woman aged 40 to 50 with alopecia areata. Some clones in this sample may be carry-over from other donors' samples. In DNA, the CDR3 is TGCAGTGCCTTACCACCCCGGGACAGCCCCTACGAGCAGTACTTC. Translation gives CSALPPRDSPYEQYF.